What follows are 30 T cell receptor beta chains derived from one specimen sequenced in a study of blood T cell repertoires in COVID-19. Assay used: immunoSEQ multiplex PCR; TCRdb lists only in-frame clones, some missing. The sample has about 120,000 clones, under 80% seen once; the top ten hold around 2.5%. The sequenced sample consisted of peripheral blood. These receptors all come from a man over 45 with acute or convalescent COVID-19.

The chain employs TRBV6-5 and TRBJ2-2, with 10 bases identical to TRBD2. This CDR3 comprises 15 residues. V was clipped by 5 bases and J by 5 bases; unmatched bases: 5. CDR1 is MNHEY and CDR2 is SVGAGI in the germline V gene. The CDR3: CASSSGGAWTGELFF. CDR3 nucleotides: TGTGCCAGCAGTAGCGGGGGGGCCTGGACCGGGGAGCTGTTTTTT.

Only one count was recorded for this clone. V and J are TRBV5-1 and TRBJ1-6, with D maybe TRBD1 (6 bases). Per the germline V gene, CDR1 is SGHRS and CDR2 is YFSETQ. V gave up 0 bases and J gave up 8 bases, with 12 bases separating them. This CDR3 contains 15 residues. The CDR3 DNA reads TGCGCCAGCAGCTTGGGACAGGCCTACGATTCACCCCTCCACTTT. Protein sequence: CASSLGQAYDSPLHF.

This chain uses TRBV4-1 with TRBJ1-2, with TRBD1 identical over 9 bases. Germline V CDR1 and CDR2: MGHRA, YSYEKL. This CDR3 comprises 16 residues. The trim removed 2 bases at V and 0 bases at J, leaving 4 bases unmatched. CDR3 DNA: TGCGCCAGCAGCCAACCACGACAGGGGGCTAACTATGGCTACACCTTC. It codes for CASSQPRQGANYGYTF.

This clone was picked up a small number of times. V and J are TRBV9 and TRBJ2-7; 10 positions match TRBD1. The ends lost 3 bases at V and 3 bases at J; junction bases unmatched: 3. Germline loops: CDR1 SGDLS, CDR2 YYNGEE. This CDR3 region has 14 residues. CDR3 in DNA: TGTGCCAGCAGCGCGGGGACAGGGGACTACGAGCAGTACTTC. Residues: CASSAGTGDYEQYF.

J is TRBJ1-5 and V is TRBV6-5, with D possibly TRBD1 on 6 matching bases. This CDR3 has 14 residues. V lost 8 bases, J lost 1 base, and 12 bases lay in between. Per germline, CDR1 MNHEY and CDR2 SVGAGI. CDR3 sequence reads: CASRRTVSNQPQHF. The CDR3 DNA follows: TGTGCCAGCCGACGGACAGTCAGCAATCAGCCCCAGCATTTT.

The chain recombines TRBV2 with TRBJ1-5; 7 nucleotides agree with TRBD1. The CDR3 loop spans 17 amino acids. V dropped 0 bases and J dropped 2; count of bases not matched to a gene: 7. CDR1 and CDR2 (germline): SNHLY, FYNNEI. The DNA of the CDR3 is TGTGCCAGCAGTGAAGCGCAGGGGGGATGGGGCAATCAGCCCCAGCATTTT. Its protein is CASSEAQGGWGNQPQHF. Drawing the rest from reference TRBV2 and TRBJ1-5, the complete variable domain is EPEVTQTPSHQVTQMGQEVILRCVPISNHLYFYWYRQILGQKVEFLVSFYNNEISEKSEIFDDQFSVERPDGSNFTLKIRSTKLEDSAMYFCASSEAQGGWGNQPQHFGDGTRLSIL.

The V gene is TRBV18, the J gene TRBJ2-5; possibly TRBD2 for D (6 bases). Germline V CDR1 and CDR2: KGHSH, LQKENI. CDR3 length equals 13 residues. The V end was cut by 6 bases, the J end by 1 base, with 9 bases between. CDR3 amino acids: CASSLGSQETQYF. CDR3 DNA: TGTGCCAGCTCCCTCGGGAGCCAAGAGACCCAGTACTTC.

DNA of the CDR3: TGTGCCAGCAGCCAAGATCCAGAGAACACTGAAGCTTTCTTT. This sequence encodes CASSQDPENTEAFF. The genes are TRBV3-1 (or the pseudogene TRBV3-2) and TRBJ1-1; D is unresolved. The CDR3 spans 14 residues. V lost 0 bases and J 1 base, leaving 6 bases between the germline ends. CDR1 LGHDT and CDR2 YNNKEL come from the germline V gene (reference sequence).

This chain uses TRBV6-4 with TRBJ2-5; D not resolved. CDR1 and CDR2 from the germline V gene are MRHNA and SNTAGT. This CDR3 has 15 residues. The V end was cut by 0 bases, the J end by 5 bases, with 13 bases between. CDR3 amino acids: CASSDSIGPQETQYF. DNA for the CDR3: TGTGCCAGCAGTGACTCGATTGGCCCTCAGGAGACCCAGTACTTC.

This chain connects TRBV2 to TRBJ2-5; 11 nucleotides agree with TRBD2. The germline gives CDR1 SNHLY, CDR2 FYNNEI. The CDR3 loop spans 16 amino acids. V gave up 5 bases and J gave up 11 bases; unmatched junction bases: 16. The CDR3 nucleotides read TGTGCCAGCAGTAGCCTCGCTAGCGGGGGGAAAGGTGGGCAGTACTTC. It encodes CASSSLASGGKGGQYF.

The chain links TRBV5-4 to TRBJ1-6, with 7 bases that match TRBD1. From germline, CDR1 is SGHNT and CDR2 YYREEE (reference sequence). V gave up 4 bases and J gave up 7 bases; unmatched junction bases: 5. The CDR3 runs 14 residues. CDR3 in amino acids: CASSVDRVNSPLHF. CDR3 nucleotide sequence: TGTGCCAGCAGCGTAGACAGGGTGAATTCACCCCTCCACTTT.

This chain joins TRBV6-2 or TRBV6-3 and TRBJ2-3; TRBD2 agrees at 9 bases. CDR1 and CDR2 (germline): MNHEY, SVGEGT. Germline trimming cut 0 bases from V and 0 bases from J; bases unmatched to any gene: 4. The CDR3 totals 17 residues. The CDR3 here is CASSYSFSGGSTDTQYF. Here the CDR3 DNA reads TGTGCCAGCAGTTACTCTTTCAGCGGGGGGAGCACAGATACGCAGTATTTT.

The chain employs TRBV19 and TRBJ1-1, with D possibly being TRBD1 (6 bases). The germline CDR1 and CDR2 sequences are LNHDA and SQIVND (reference sequence). The CDR3 covers 14 residues. The germline V and J ends were trimmed by 5 bases and 3 bases, with 13 bases remaining between them. The CDR3 loop is CASSSYRVHTEAFF. In nucleotides, the CDR3 is TGTGCCAGTAGTTCCTACAGGGTGCACACTGAAGCTTTCTTT.

The chain is built from TRBV2 and TRBJ1-2, with a possible D match to TRBD1 (5 bases). Trimming left V 4 bases short and J 0 bases short, with 15 bases between. The V gene's germline CDR1 is SNHLY and CDR2 FYNNEI. CDR3 size: 16 residues. The CDR3 DNA reads as TGTGCCAGCAGTGTTATAAAAGGGGCTCCTAACTATGGCTACACCTTC. Encoded protein: CASSVIKGAPNYGYTF.

The genes are TRBV3-1 (or the pseudogene TRBV3-2) and TRBJ2-2; D might be TRBD2 (6 bases). Germline values: CDR1 LGHDT, CDR2 YNNKEL (reference sequence). V shed 5 bases and J shed 8 bases, with 21 bases lying between them. The CDR3 sequence is 16 residues long. CDR3 nucleotide sequence: TGTGCCAGCAGCGCCCAGGACTACGCCGATTGGGGGGAGCTGTTTTTT. Translated, it gives CASSAQDYADWGELFF.

The chain employs TRBV14 and TRBJ2-7, with a weak D call TRBD2 (5 bases). Germline loops: CDR1 SGHDN, CDR2 FVKESK. The CDR3 consists of 12 residues. V gave up 5 bases and J gave up 2 bases, with 7 bases separating them. CDR3 loop: CASSDGAYEQYF. The CDR3 DNA reads as TGTGCCAGCAGCGACGGGGCCTACGAGCAGTACTTC.

The V gene is TRBV29-1, the J gene TRBJ2-7; weak D call: TRBD2 (6 bases). Trimming pared 7 bases from V and 4 bases from J, leaving 14 bases between. Germline V gene sequence: CDR1 SQVTM, CDR2 ANQGSEA. This CDR3 has 12 residues. CDR3: CSAETSTYEQYF. In DNA form, the CDR3 reads TGCAGCGCCGAAACTAGCACGTACGAGCAGTACTTC.

The rearrangement links TRBV9 to TRBJ2-5, with TRBD2 matching over 7 bases. This CDR3 comprises 14 residues. The germline CDR1 and CDR2 sequences are SGDLS and YYNGEE. After removal of 1 base from V and 3 bases from J, the junction contained 3 bases not matched to a gene. In nucleotides, the CDR3 is TGTGCCAGCAGCGTAAGCGGGGCAAAAGAGACCCAGTACTTC. Amino acid sequence: CASSVSGAKETQYF.

The chain uses TRBV28 and TRBJ2-6; 9 positions agree with TRBD1. Germline CDR1 reads MDHEN; CDR2 reads SYDVKM. V was clipped by 10 bases and J by 0 bases; unmatched bases: 13. The CDR3 has 18 amino acids. The CDR3 spells CATKGWTGVISGANVLTF. In nucleotides, the CDR3 is TGTGCCACCAAGGGTTGGACAGGGGTTATCTCTGGGGCCAACGTCCTGACTTTC.

The J gene is TRBJ1-2, the V gene TRBV2; D is perhaps TRBD1 (6 bases). The CDR3 covers 13 residues. Trimming shortened V by 3 bases and J by 3 bases, and 8 bases separated the two germline ends. CDR1 and CDR2 from the germline V gene are SNHLY and FYNNEI. The CDR3 loop is CASSETGDYGYTF. CDR3 DNA sequence: TGTGCCAGCAGTGAGACAGGCGACTATGGCTACACCTTC. Combining the CDR3 with reference TRBV2 and TRBJ1-2 gives the whole variable domain EPEVTQTPSHQVTQMGQEVILRCVPISNHLYFYWYRQILGQKVEFLVSFYNNEISEKSEIFDDQFSVERPDGSNFTLKIRSTKLEDSAMYFCASSETGDYGYTFGSGTRLTVV.

The genes are TRBV10-3 and TRBJ2-5; 9 nucleotides agree with TRBD2. With 3 bases clipped from V and 5 bases from J, the junction kept 4 bases outside the gene matches. The CDR3 has 14 amino acids. Per the germline V gene, CDR1 is ENHRY and CDR2 is SYGVKD. DNA of the CDR3: TGTGCCATCAGTGATGCGGGGGGGCCGGAGACCCAGTACTTC. Residues: CAISDAGGPETQYF.

The chain joins TRBV4-1 to TRBJ1-5; perhaps TRBD1 as D (6 bases). Germline lookup yields CDR1 MGHRA and CDR2 YSYEKL. The V end lost 1 base, the J end lost 3 bases, and 13 bases lay between the germline ends. The length of the CDR3 is 16 residues. The CDR3, as DNA: TGCGCCAGCAGCCAAGCATTTTGGGACAACAATCAGCCCCAGCATTTT. It codes for CASSQAFWDNNQPQHF.

As DNA, the CDR3 is TGTGCCAGCAGCTGGACAGGGAACAATGAGCAGTTCTTC. It is translated as CASSWTGNNEQFF. This chain links TRBV7-3 with TRBJ2-1; 8 bases map to TRBD1. Germline V gene data show CDR1 as SGHTA and CDR2 as FQGTGA. Trimming removed 4 bases from V and 5 bases from J; junction bases left unmatched: 1. CDR3 length: 13 amino acids. The whole variable domain, remainder taken from reference TRBV7-3 and TRBJ2-1, is GAGVSQTPSNKVTEKGKYVELRCDPISGHTALYWYRQSLGQGPEFLIYFQGTGAADDSGLPNDRFFAVRPEGSVSTLKIQRTERGDSAVYLCASSWTGNNEQFFGPGTRLTVL.

This chain connects TRBV7-9 to TRBJ1-4; TRBD1 is a possible D gene (6 bases). V shed 5 bases and J shed 0 bases, with 10 bases lying between them. The CDR3 covers 15 residues. Germline V lookup: CDR1 SEHNR, CDR2 FQNEAQ (reference sequence). CDR3 region: CASSPGQTTNEKLFF. The CDR3 DNA reads as TGTGCCAGCAGCCCCGGACAGACAACTAATGAAAAACTGTTTTTT.

This chain links TRBV7-3 with TRBJ2-1; 10 nucleotides match TRBD2. The CDR3 contains 18 residues. The junction had 15 bases not matched to a gene; V was cut back by 5 bases and J by 5 bases. CDR1 and CDR2 from the germline V gene are SGHTA and FQGTGA. The CDR3: CASSPIAGGEGINNEQFF. CDR3 nucleotide sequence: TGTGCCAGCAGCCCTATAGCGGGAGGTGAGGGTATAAACAATGAGCAGTTCTTC.

The chain has TRBV5-4 and TRBJ2-4, with 10 bases aligning to TRBD1. The J segment lost 6 bases and the V segment lost 4 bases, leaving 4 bases of the junction unmatched. This CDR3 region has 14 residues. Germline CDR1 and CDR2: SGHNT and YYREEE (reference sequence). The CDR3 bases are TGTGCCAGCAGCCTAAGGGACAGGGGAAACATTCAGTACTTC. This encodes CASSLRDRGNIQYF. Drawing the rest from reference TRBV5-4 and TRBJ2-4, the complete variable domain is ETGVTQSPTHLIKTRGQQVTLRCSSQSGHNTVSWYQQALGQGPQFIFQYYREEENGRGNFPPRFSGLQFPNYSSELNVNALELDDSALYLCASSLRDRGNIQYFGAGTRLSVL.

This clone occurred a few times. This chain uses TRBV5-1 with TRBJ2-5; TRBD2 matches 8 bases. The germline V gene has CDR1 SGHRS and CDR2 YFSETQ. V dropped 0 bases and J dropped 4; count of bases not matched to a gene: 11. The CDR3 totals 17 residues. The CDR3 nucleotides read TGCGCCAGCAGCTTGGGGTTCGGCGGGGGGACGGGAGAGACCCAGTACTTC. It codes for CASSLGFGGGTGETQYF.

This sequence joins TRBV29-1 and TRBJ1-4; 7 nucleotides match TRBD1. In germline, CDR1 is SQVTM, CDR2 ANQGSEA. The CDR3 consists of 14 residues. With 7 bases clipped from V and 3 bases from J, the junction kept 8 bases outside the gene matches. The CDR3 here is CSAVRGLSNEKLFF. As DNA, the CDR3 is TGCAGCGCCGTAAGGGGGCTATCTAATGAAAAACTGTTTTTT.

This sequence joins TRBV18 and TRBJ2-7; the match to TRBD2 covers 11 bases. Germline CDR1 KGHSH, CDR2 LQKENI. Unmatched junction bases numbered 5, after V lost 2 bases and J lost 5 bases. The CDR3 consists of 15 residues. The chain's CDR3 is CASSPLGTSGDEQYF. CDR3 DNA sequence: TGTGCCAGCTCACCATTGGGGACTAGCGGAGACGAGCAGTACTTC.

The rearrangement uses TRBV2 and TRBJ2-5; D not certain. CDR1 SNHLY and CDR2 FYNNEI come from the germline V gene. The CDR3 covers 13 residues. Trimming left V 0 bases short and J 7 bases short, with 9 bases between. The CDR3 coding sequence is TGTGCCAGCAGTGAAGCGCAGGCCCGGACCCAGTACTTC. Protein sequence: CASSEAQARTQYF.